This T cell receptor (beta chain) was observed in a study of cytomegalovirus exposure and HLA in healthy donors. Study-level points and caveats: Immune exposure information comprised only CMV serostatus. There were some V segments, including TRBV6-2 and TRBV6-3, excluded as indistinguishable.

After removal of 3 bases from V and 3 bases from J, the junction contained 2 bases not matched to a gene. The CDR3 loop spans 14 amino acids. The germline V gene encodes CDR1 SQVTM and CDR2 ANQGSEA. Healthy bone marrow donors made up the donors. Primers included in the PCR were 60 Vbeta and 13 Jbeta primers. Here immunoSEQ multiplex PCR was the method, and the copy in TCRdb shows in-frame clones only, minus some. The profile shows about 130,000 clones, 80% of them singletons. Worth noting for this clone: Its antigen is unknown.

The rearrangement joins TRBV29-1 to TRBJ2-3; 11 bases match TRBD2. The material sequenced was PBMCs. The receptor was isolated from a man aged 30 to 39 in good health and CMV-seronegative. CDR3 nucleotides: TGCAGCGTTGATATAGCGGGAGGGACAGATACGCAGTATTTT. Amino acids: CSVDIAGGTDTQYF.